The T cell receptor beta chain described here comes from a study of blood T cell repertoires in COVID-19. The wider study: From the United States, Italy and Spain came samples of acute and convalescent COVID-19. PBMCs, B-cell-depleted T cells, or T cells were the source of the cDNA or gDNA that made up the material.

The CDR3 is made up of 13 amino acids. Trimming pared 7 bases from V and 4 bases from J, leaving 12 bases between. Germline lookup yields CDR1 SGHVS and CDR2 FQNEAQ. As handled by the study authors: Counts of nucleated cells, estimated from reference gene primer amplification, were obtained. Sequencing was performed with immunoSEQ multiplex PCR; in TCRdb, only in-frame clones are kept and a portion is missing. For V, J and clone size, that table is used; D and trimming come from the DNA. The table records about 97,000 clones, around 87% of them present only once. Material for sequencing was peripheral blood. The chain has TRBV7-8 and TRBJ2-3, with D possibly being TRBD1 (6 bases). The TCR originated in a man aged 45 to 65 with active or convalescent COVID-19. The CDR3: CASTLGASDTQYF. CDR3 bases: TGTGCCAGCACATTGGGGGCATCAGATACGCAGTATTTT. Drawing the rest from reference TRBV7-8 and TRBJ2-3, the complete variable domain is GAGVSQSPRYKVAKRGQDVALRCDPISGHVSLFWYQQALGQGPEFLTYFQNEAQLDKSGLPSDRFFAERPEGSVSTLKIQRTQQEDSAVYLCASTLGASDTQYFGPGTRLTVL.